This T cell receptor beta chain is from a study of cytomegalovirus exposure and HLA in healthy donors. Primers for the PCR totalled 60 Vbeta and 13 Jbeta. Measured with immunoSEQ multiplex PCR; TCRdb has only the in-frame clones, and not every one. The data show some 72,000 clones, and the top ten clones hold about 4.6%. The sample taken for sequencing was PBMCs. The clonotype comes from a man aged 30 to 45 in good health and CMV-seronegative.

As DNA, the CDR3 is TGCGCCAGCAGCCAACCGGGACAGGGGGCCTACGAGCAGTACTTC. This sequence encodes CASSQPGQGAYEQYF. This chain joins TRBV4-1 and TRBJ2-7, with 11 positions matching TRBD1. After removal of 2 bases from V and 2 bases from J, the junction contained 2 bases not matched to a gene. This CDR3 spans 15 amino acids. Germline V gene lookup returns CDR1 MGHRA and CDR2 YSYEKL.